This TCR beta chain was captured in a study of vaccination and CD4 T cells after COVID-19. Trimming left V 0 bases short and J 0 bases short, with 11 bases between. The CDR3 sequence is 16 residues long. Germline CDR1 is SGHTA and CDR2 is FQGTGA. For this clonotype: Its antigen is unidentified.

Documented treatment: roughly 11-day PBMC culture with coronavirus spike peptide pools or control peptides (ViraFEST assay). The assay that was used to sequence DNA from cultured CD4+ T cells was the Oncomine TCR Beta short-read assay. TCRdb redid the calling of the PCR reads with MiXCR, one entry per CDR3 protein. The table includes about 16,000 distinct CDR3 sequences, 30% to 45% detected once. The specimen was cultured CD4+ T cells from blood. This sequence joins TRBV7-3 and TRBJ2-5; D gene unclear. The receptor comes from a human donor with COVID-19. The CDR3 loop reads CASSLTGSYDQETQYF. The DNA of the CDR3 is TGTGCCAGCAGCTTAACAGGGTCCTACGACCAAGAGACCCAGTACTTC.